These 18 T cell receptor beta chains were all obtained from the same sample, sequenced in a study of CD8 T cells in ankylosing spondylitis. What these receptors recognize is not known. Regarding the study as a whole: Apparently characteristic of ankylosing spondylitis blood was a TCR beta motif (under ten highly homologous variants).

TCRdb re-analysed the 5' RACE reads in MiXCR, keeping a single row per CDR3 protein. The profile covers around 490,000 distinct CDR3 sequences, with about 5.4% appearing a single time and 3% to 4.5% taken by the ten largest. Material: blood, either unsorted or a sorted T cell fraction (not recorded which). All receptors come from a male donor with ankylosing spondylitis.

This clonotype was seen many times. The V call is TRBV7-2, the J call TRBJ2-1; the D gene is possibly TRBD2 (5 bases). Germline assignment: CDR1 SGHTA and CDR2 FQGNSA. This CDR3 is 15 amino acids long. Trimming stripped 1 base from V and 2 bases from J, with 9 bases between. CDR3 bases: TGTGCCAGCAGCTTAGTGAGGGCGGCCTACAATGAGCAGTTCTTC. This translates into CASSLVRAAYNEQFF.

The J gene is TRBJ2-2, the V gene TRBV4-3; D unclear. This CDR3 spans 13 amino acids. Germline CDR1 and CDR2: LGHNA and YSLEER. Trimming cost V 5 bases and J 7 bases, with 11 bases left between them. Here the CDR3 DNA reads TGCGCCAGCAGCTCGTTAATCGACGGGGAGCTGTTTTTT. This gives the protein CASSSLIDGELFF.

This clonotype was detected ten times or more. The V call is TRBV6-1, the J call TRBJ1-2; maybe TRBD1 (5 bases). The CDR3 runs 14 residues. Trimming took off 5 bases at V and 3 bases at J, with 13 bases between the two ends. Per the germline V gene, CDR1 is MNHNS and CDR2 is SASEGT. CDR3 nucleotides: TGTGCCAGCAGTCCCAGGGTGGGGGACTATGGCTACACCTTC. Translation gives CASSPRVGDYGYTF.

This clonotype has more than one count but fewer than ten. V is TRBV3-1 and J is TRBJ2-5; the D is unclear. This CDR3 region has 13 residues. Per germline, CDR1 LGHDT and CDR2 YNNKEL (reference sequence). The V gene lost 0 bases and the J gene lost 9 bases, with 11 bases spanning the gap. The CDR3 nucleotides are TGTGCCAGCAGCCAAGACCTATTGCTGCCCCAGTACTTC. Its protein product is CASSQDLLLPQYF.

This clonotype was seen repeatedly, ten times or more. The genes are TRBV12-3 or TRBV12-4 and TRBJ2-5; 9 positions match TRBD1. Losses at the gene ends were 5 bases for V and 2 bases for J; bases not matched to a gene: 6. CDR3 size: 15 residues. CDR3 protein: CASSPGQGRQETQYF. As DNA, the CDR3 is TGTGCCAGCAGTCCTGGACAGGGGAGACAAGAGACCCAGTACTTC.

The table lists this clonotype with many counts. The J gene is TRBJ1-2, the V gene TRBV29-1; 9 bases align to TRBD1. Germline V gene lookup returns CDR1 SQVTM and CDR2 ANQGSEA. V was clipped by 2 bases and J by 4 bases; unmatched bases: 8. This CDR3 region has 15 residues. CDR3 residues: CSVEMWGQGGYGYTF. CDR3 coding DNA: TGCAGCGTTGAAATGTGGGGACAGGGAGGCTATGGCTACACCTTC.

This clonotype has a count of ten or more. V usage is TRBV7-2 and J usage is TRBJ1-3; 7 bases align to TRBD1. V lost 5 bases, J lost 4 bases, and 2 bases stayed unmatched. Germline V gene sequence: CDR1 SGHTA, CDR2 FQGNSA. The CDR3 is 13 amino acids. The CDR3 DNA follows: TGTGCCAGCAGCGCCAGGGGGGGAAACACCATATATTTT. Encoded protein: CASSARGGNTIYF. Complete variable domain (other parts from reference TRBV7-2 and TRBJ1-3): GAGVSQSPSNKVTEKGKDVELRCDPISGHTALYWYRQSLGQGLEFLIYFQGNSAPDKSGLPSDRFSAERTGGSVSTLTIQRTQQEDSAVYLCASSARGGNTIYFGEGSWLTVV.

This clonotype was detected ten times or more. V gene TRBV4-2 combines with J gene TRBJ2-1; 8 bases map to TRBD2. This CDR3 has 16 amino acids. The V gene's germline CDR1 is LGHNA and CDR2 YNFKEQ. Unmatched junction bases numbered 8, after V lost 4 bases and J lost 3 bases. Written as DNA, the CDR3 is TGTGCCAGCAGCCGTATAAGCGGGGGAGTCTACAATGAGCAGTTCTTC. It yields the protein CASSRISGGVYNEQFF.

This clonotype was seen ten or more times. At one end the junction does not follow the germline gene, possibly because of a read error. The rearrangement links TRBV7-7 to TRBJ2-1, with D uncertain. The length of the CDR3 is 13 residues. Germline V CDR1 and CDR2: SSHAT, FNYEAQ (reference sequence). The CDR3 DNA reads as TGTGCTAGCAGCTTAGGCACTACGTATGAGCAGTTCTTC. Its translation: CASSLGTTYEQFF.

The genes are TRBV4-2 and TRBJ1-6; weak D call: TRBD1 (5 bases). The CDR3 is made up of 16 amino acids. The germline CDR1 and CDR2 sequences are LGHNA and YNFKEQ. The V end lost 3 bases, the J end lost 0 bases, and 9 bases lay between the germline ends. CDR3 region: CASSQTASSYNSPLHF. The CDR3 bases are TGTGCCAGCAGCCAGACAGCGAGCTCCTATAATTCACCCCTCCACTTT.

This clonotype was detected many times. V is TRBV6-1 and J is TRBJ2-1; D ambiguous. V was cut by 6 bases and J by 0 bases, with 12 bases left in between. The CDR3 spans 15 residues. The germline gives CDR1 MNHNS, CDR2 SASEGT. The CDR3 DNA sequence: TGTGCCAGCAGGAAGACACAAAGCTCCTACAATGAGCAGTTCTTC. It is translated as CASRKTQSSYNEQFF.

There are many counts of this clonotype. The chain recombines TRBV10-3 with TRBJ2-3, with 10 nucleotides matching TRBD2. Germline loops: CDR1 ENHRY, CDR2 SYGVKD. The CDR3 is 15 residues long. Unmatched junction bases numbered 11, after V lost 10 bases and J lost 4 bases. CDR3 loop: CATRPLAGVPDTQYF. CDR3 DNA: TGTGCCACGAGGCCCCTAGCGGGAGTACCAGATACGCAGTATTTT.

The table lists this clonotype with many counts. The chain joins TRBV20-1 to TRBJ1-1; TRBD1 might be the D (6 bases). V shed 6 bases and J shed 0 bases, with 11 bases lying between them. Germline V gene lookup returns CDR1 DFQATT and CDR2 SNEGSKA (reference sequence). The length of the CDR3 is 13 residues. The CDR3 sequence is CSAGGGLNTEAFF. The CDR3 coding sequence is TGCAGTGCCGGAGGGGGTTTGAACACTGAAGCTTTCTTT.

The chain recombines TRBV6-2 or TRBV6-3 with TRBJ2-7; 9 bases agree with TRBD1. The germline V gene has CDR1 MNHEY and CDR2 SVGEGT. The CDR3 totals 15 residues. After removal of 7 bases from V and 2 bases from J, the junction contained 9 bases not matched to a gene. CDR3 amino acids: CASTDRGQGTYEQYF. DNA of the CDR3: TGTGCCAGCACCGATCGGGGACAGGGAACCTACGAGCAGTACTTC.

To note about this clonotype: A much larger clonotype is one base distant, so this may be a read error. V gene TRBV29-1 combines with J gene TRBJ2-2; D is uncertain. The germline V gene encodes CDR1 SQVTM and CDR2 ANQGSEA. The V end was cut by 4 bases, the J end by 1 base, with 7 bases between. The CDR3 extends over 13 amino acids. In DNA form, the CDR3 reads TGCAGCGTTGCAAGTATGAACACCGGGGAGCTGTTTTTT. Protein sequence: CSVASMNTGELFF.

This clonotype was counted ten times or more. The genes are TRBV28 and TRBJ2-5, with TRBD2 matching over 13 bases. This CDR3 comprises 16 residues. CDR1 is MDHEN, CDR2 SYDVKM, per germline. Trimming at V came to 7 bases and at J to 1 base, leaving 6 bases not matched to a gene. CDR3 coding DNA: TGTGCCAGCATCCCTACTAGCGGGAGGGCCCAAGAGACCCAGTACTTC. Protein sequence: CASIPTSGRAQETQYF.

This clonotype was seen repeatedly, ten times or more. The chain uses TRBV20-1 and TRBJ2-7, with 7 bases aligning to TRBD2. This CDR3 is built from 10 residues. CDR1 DFQATT and CDR2 SNEGSKA come from the germline V gene (reference sequence). Germline trimming cut 8 bases from V and 7 bases from J; bases unmatched to any gene: 5. The CDR3 sequence: CSSRRGEQYF. Here the CDR3 DNA reads TGCAGTTCCCGGCGGGGGGAGCAGTACTTC.

This clonotype came up many times. The chain combines TRBV5-1 with TRBJ2-2, with no clear D. The V end lost 7 bases, the J end lost 0 bases, and 13 bases lay between the germline ends. The germline CDR1 and CDR2 sequences are SGHRS and YFSETQ. The CDR3 covers 15 residues. For the CDR3, the DNA is TGCGCCAGCCGCGAGACGGTTACGAACACCGGGGAGCTGTTTTTT. Its protein product is CASRETVTNTGELFF.